This is a list of T cell receptor beta chains from one sample in a study of blood T cell repertoires in COVID-19. Method: immunoSEQ multiplex PCR; TCRdb's copy keeps in-frame clones and lacks some. Of 230,000 or so clones in the sample, about 85% are singletons; the top ten hold 5% to 7.5%. The sequencing input was PBMCs or T cells enriched from blood (not recorded which). The receptors here all came from a woman aged 50 to 60 who had been exposed to COVID-19. Each CDR3 is given with its conserved first and last residue. The D gene is left open where the match is weak. A clone size is listed for some rows: how often the clone was seen (once, few, many), or a class if it is expanded.

d_call | clone_size | j_call | v_call | cdr3_aa | cdr3_nt
. | . | TRBJ1-6 | TRBV7-2 | CASSSSWGEDNSPLHF | TGTGCCAGCAGCTCCTCTTGGGGGGAAGATAATTCACCCCTCCACTTT
TRBD1 | . | TRBJ1-6 | TRBV4-3 | CASSQVDRGPNSPLHF | TGCGCCAGCAGCCAAGTCGACAGGGGCCCGAATTCACCCCTCCACTTT
TRBD2 | . | TRBJ2-7 | TRBV6-1 | CASSVRAGTSIYEQYF | TGTGCCAGCAGTGTGAGAGCGGGGACCTCCATCTACGAGCAGTACTTC
. | once | TRBJ2-5 | TRBV2 | CASKGWETQYF | TGTGCCAGCAAGGGGTGGGAGACCCAGTACTTC
. | once | TRBJ1-6 | TRBV19 | CASSSTWTGGNSPLHF | TGTGCCAGTAGCTCCACCTGGACCGGGGGTAATTCACCCCTCCACTTT
. | once | TRBJ2-1 | TRBV28 | CASSLRRASYNEQFF | TGTGCCAGCAGTTTAAGGAGAGCATCGTACAATGAGCAGTTCTTC
TRBD1 | once | TRBJ1-1 | TRBV9 | CASSVDPGTGVNTEAFF | TGTGCCAGCAGCGTAGACCCCGGGACAGGTGTAAACACTGAAGCTTTCTTT
. | . | TRBJ2-7 | TRBV5-1 | CASSLAGGTVDEQYF | TGCGCCAGCAGCTTGGCCGGCGGGACTGTGGACGAGCAGTACTTC
. | . | TRBJ2-1 | TRBV7-6 | CASSSLSNEQFF | TGTGCCAGCAGCTCGCTGAGCAATGAGCAGTTCTTC
. | . | TRBJ1-1 | TRBV5-6 | CASSGGWGTEAFF | TGTGCCAGCAGCGGAGGGTGGGGGACTGAAGCTTTCTTT
TRBD1 | . | TRBJ2-7 | TRBV19 | CASSIGTGEYEQYF | TGTGCCAGTAGTATCGGGACAGGGGAATACGAGCAGTACTTC
. | . | TRBJ1-6 | TRBV2 | CASSEDGVISPLHF | TGTGCCAGCAGTGAAGACGGAGTAATTTCACCCCTCCACTTT
. | . | TRBJ2-5 | TRBV28 | CANPEVQETQYF | TGTGCCAACCCAGAAGTTCAAGAGACCCAGTACTTC
. | . | TRBJ1-2 | TRBV4-3 | CASSQEGVWGYTF | TGCGCCAGCAGCCAGGAAGGAGTATGGGGCTACACCTTC
. | . | TRBJ1-3 | TRBV6-1 | CASSDWGPGNTIYF | TGTGCCAGCAGTGATTGGGGGCCTGGAAACACCATATATTTT
TRBD1 | . | TRBJ2-2 | TRBV3-1/TRBV3-2 | CASSHRGGQGTPELFF | TGTGCCAGCAGCCACCGCGGGGGACAGGGGACCCCGGAGCTGTTTTTT
TRBD1 | . | TRBJ2-2 | TRBV5-1 | CASSLRDSYTGELFF | TGCGCCAGCAGCTTGAGGGACAGTTACACCGGGGAGCTGTTTTTT
TRBD2 | . | TRBJ2-1 | TRBV5-1 | CASSYLAGAFAYNEQFF | TGCGCCAGCAGCTACCTAGCGGGGGCCTTCGCCTACAATGAGCAGTTCTTC
TRBD1 | . | TRBJ2-3 | TRBV30 | CAWSGSGGQASTDTQYF | TGTGCCTGGAGTGGATCCGGCGGACAGGCTAGCACAGATACGCAGTATTTT
. | once | TRBJ2-3 | TRBV7-2 | CASSLGGGTPTFTDTQYF | TGTGCCAGCAGCTTGGGCGGGGGCACACCAACCTTCACAGATACGCAGTATTTT
TRBD1 | . | TRBJ2-3 | TRBV24-1 | CATSEITGAADTQYF | TGTGCCACCAGTGAAATAACAGGGGCGGCAGATACGCAGTATTTT
TRBD1 | . | TRBJ2-7 | TRBV27 | CASRGQASYEQYF | TGTGCCAGCAGAGGACAGGCCTCCTACGAGCAGTACTTC